The clone carrying this T cell receptor (beta chain) was picked up a small number of times. Its antigen is unknown. Libraries for TCRalpha and TCRbeta carried sample barcodes and unique molecular identifiers via 5'RACE. TCRdb re-derived calls from the 5' RACE reads in MiXCR, one entry per CDR3 protein. The table records 300,000 to 400,000 distinct CDR3 sequences, 25% to 30% of them present only once. Trimming took off 6 bases at V and 2 bases at J, with 13 bases between the two ends. CDR3 size: 13 residues. CDR1 is DFQATT and CDR2 is SNEGSKA in the germline V gene (reference sequence). This record belongs to a study of T-cell memory formation after mild COVID-19. Study-wide results and caveats: Memory cells collected pre-infection included some clones that later responded, suggesting cross-reactive memory joined. In second-wave clones peaking day 37, SARS-CoV-2 specificity remained unconfirmed.

Sequenced sample: PBMCs or a T cell subset sorted from them (not recorded which). This chain links TRBV20-1 with TRBJ2-5; D gene ambiguous. The clonotype was recovered from an adult woman who had mild COVID-19 (a few samples of this study predate the infection). Cell type and time point are not known. The CDR3 sequence is CSASKGPQETQYF. CDR3 DNA: TGCAGTGCCTCCAAGGGTCCACAAGAGACCCAGTACTTC.